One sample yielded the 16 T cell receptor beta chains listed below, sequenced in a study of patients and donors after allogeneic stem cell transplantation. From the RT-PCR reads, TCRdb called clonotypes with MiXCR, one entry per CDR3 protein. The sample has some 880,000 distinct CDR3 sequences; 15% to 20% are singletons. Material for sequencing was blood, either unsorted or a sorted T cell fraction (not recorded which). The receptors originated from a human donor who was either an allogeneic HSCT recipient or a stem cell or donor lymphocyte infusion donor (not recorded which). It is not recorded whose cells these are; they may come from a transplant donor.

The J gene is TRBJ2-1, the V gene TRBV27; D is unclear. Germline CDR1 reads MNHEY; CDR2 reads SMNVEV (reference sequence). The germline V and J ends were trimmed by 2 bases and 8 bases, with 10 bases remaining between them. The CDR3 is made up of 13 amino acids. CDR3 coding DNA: TGTGCCAGCAGTTTAGCTCCTAGGCATGAGCAGTTCTTC. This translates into CASSLAPRHEQFF.

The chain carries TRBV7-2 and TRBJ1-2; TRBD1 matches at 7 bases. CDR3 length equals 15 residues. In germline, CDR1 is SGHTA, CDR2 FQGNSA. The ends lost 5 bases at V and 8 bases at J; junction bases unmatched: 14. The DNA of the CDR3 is TGTGCCAGCAGCGTCACGGGGGACAGCAGCCCCGGCTACACCTTC. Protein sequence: CASSVTGDSSPGYTF.

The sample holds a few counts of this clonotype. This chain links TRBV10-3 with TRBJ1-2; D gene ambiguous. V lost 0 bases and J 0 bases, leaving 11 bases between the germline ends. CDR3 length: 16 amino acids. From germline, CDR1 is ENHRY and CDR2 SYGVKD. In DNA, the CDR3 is TGTGCCATCAGTGAGTCGAATTCGGCACCTAACTATGGCTACACCTTC. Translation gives CAISESNSAPNYGYTF.

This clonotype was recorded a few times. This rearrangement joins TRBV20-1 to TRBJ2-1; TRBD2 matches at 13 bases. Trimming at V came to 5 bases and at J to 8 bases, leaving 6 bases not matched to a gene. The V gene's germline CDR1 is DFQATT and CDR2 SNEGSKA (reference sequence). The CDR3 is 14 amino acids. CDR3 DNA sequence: TGCAGTGCTCCTCGGACTAGCGGGAGTCATGAGCAGTTCTTC. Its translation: CSAPRTSGSHEQFF.

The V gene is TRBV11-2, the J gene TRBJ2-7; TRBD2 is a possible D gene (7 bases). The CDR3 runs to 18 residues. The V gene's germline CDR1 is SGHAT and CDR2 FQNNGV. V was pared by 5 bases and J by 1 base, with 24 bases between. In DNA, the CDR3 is TGTGCCAGCAGCCAGTGGGGGGGGCTCCCGGGAAATTCCTACGAGCAGTACTTC. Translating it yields CASSQWGGLPGNSYEQYF.

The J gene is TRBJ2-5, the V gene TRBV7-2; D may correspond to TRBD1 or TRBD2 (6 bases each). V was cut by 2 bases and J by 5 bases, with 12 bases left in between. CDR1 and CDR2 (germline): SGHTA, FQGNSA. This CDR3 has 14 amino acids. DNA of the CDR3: TGTGCCAGCAGCTTAATGGGGGGCTGGGAGACCCAGTACTTC. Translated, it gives CASSLMGGWETQYF.

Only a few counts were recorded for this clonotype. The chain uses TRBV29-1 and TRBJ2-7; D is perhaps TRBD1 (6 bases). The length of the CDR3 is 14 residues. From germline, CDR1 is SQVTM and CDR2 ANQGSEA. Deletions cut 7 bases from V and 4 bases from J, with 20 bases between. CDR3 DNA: TGCAGCGGAATCAATCAGGGGACGAAATACGAGCAGTACTTC. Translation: CSGINQGTKYEQYF.

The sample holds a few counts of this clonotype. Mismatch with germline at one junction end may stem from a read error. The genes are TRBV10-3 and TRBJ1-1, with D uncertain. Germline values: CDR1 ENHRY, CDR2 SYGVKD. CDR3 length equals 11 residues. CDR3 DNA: TGTGCCATCAGTGAGCCCACGGGAGTACTCTTT. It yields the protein CAISEPTGVLF.

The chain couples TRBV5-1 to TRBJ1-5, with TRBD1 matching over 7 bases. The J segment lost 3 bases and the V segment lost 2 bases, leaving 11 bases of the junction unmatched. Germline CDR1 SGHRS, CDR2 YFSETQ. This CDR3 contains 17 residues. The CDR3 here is CASSFIPGQRDNQPQHF. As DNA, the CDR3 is TGCGCCAGCAGCTTCATACCGGGACAGCGAGACAATCAGCCCCAGCATTTT. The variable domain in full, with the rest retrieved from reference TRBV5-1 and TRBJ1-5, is KAGVTQTPRYLIKTRGQQVTLSCSPISGHRSVSWYQQTPGQGLQFLFEYFSETQRNKGNFPGRFSGRQFSNSRSEMNVSTLELGDSALYLCASSFIPGQRDNQPQHFGDGTRLSIL.

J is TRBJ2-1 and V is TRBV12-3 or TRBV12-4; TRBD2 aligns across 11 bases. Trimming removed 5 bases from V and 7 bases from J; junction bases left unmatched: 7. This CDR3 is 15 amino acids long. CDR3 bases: TGTGCCAGCAGTCTTAGCGGGGGGGCCCGGAATGAGCAGTTCTTC. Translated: CASSLSGGARNEQFF.

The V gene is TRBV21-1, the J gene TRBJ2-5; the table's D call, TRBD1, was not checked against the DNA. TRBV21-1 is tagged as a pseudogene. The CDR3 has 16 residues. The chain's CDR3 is CASRPGEGASWETQYF. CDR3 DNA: TGTGCCAGCAGGCCCGGGGAGGGGGCATCATGGGAGACCCAGTACTTC.

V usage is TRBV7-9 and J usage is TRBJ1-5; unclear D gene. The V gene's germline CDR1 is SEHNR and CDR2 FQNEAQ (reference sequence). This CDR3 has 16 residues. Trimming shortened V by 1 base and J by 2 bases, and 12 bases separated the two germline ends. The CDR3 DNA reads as TGTGCCAGCAGCTTAGGAATCGTTGGCGGCAATCAGCCCCAGCATTTT. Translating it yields CASSLGIVGGNQPQHF.

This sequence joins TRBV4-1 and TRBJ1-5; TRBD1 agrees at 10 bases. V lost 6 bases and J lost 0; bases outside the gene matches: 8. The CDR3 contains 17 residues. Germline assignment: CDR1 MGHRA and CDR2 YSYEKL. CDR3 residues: CASRHLGQGYSNQPQHF. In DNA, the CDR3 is TGCGCCAGCAGACACCTGGGACAGGGGTATAGCAATCAGCCCCAGCATTTT.

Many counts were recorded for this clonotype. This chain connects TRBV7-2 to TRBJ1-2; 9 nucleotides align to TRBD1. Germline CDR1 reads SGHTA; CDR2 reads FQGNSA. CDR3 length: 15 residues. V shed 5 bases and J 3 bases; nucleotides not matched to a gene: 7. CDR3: CASSRWGQGYYGYTF. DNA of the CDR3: TGTGCCAGCAGCCGATGGGGACAGGGTTACTATGGCTACACCTTC. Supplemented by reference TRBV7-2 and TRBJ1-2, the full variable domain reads GAGVSQSPSNKVTEKGKDVELRCDPISGHTALYWYRQSLGQGLEFLIYFQGNSAPDKSGLPSDRFSAERTGGSVSTLTIQRTQQEDSAVYLCASSRWGQGYYGYTFGSGTRLTVV.

The CDR3 protein is CATSGGVGSNTGELFF. Here the CDR3 DNA reads TGTGCCACCAGCGGGGGGGTGGGTTCGAACACCGGGGAGCTGTTTTTT. J is TRBJ2-2 and V is TRBV15; TRBD2 agrees at 7 bases. This CDR3 has 16 amino acids. The germline V gene encodes CDR1 LNHNV and CDR2 YYDKDF (reference sequence). J lost 0 bases, V lost 5 bases, and 6 bases had no gene match. Based on the CDR3 plus reference TRBV15 and TRBJ2-2, the full variable domain is DAMVIQNPRYQVTQFGKPVTLSCSQTLNHNVMYWYQQKSSQAPKLLFHYYDKDFNNEADTPDNFQSRRPNTSFCFLDIRSPGLGDTAMYLCATSGGVGSNTGELFFGEGSRLTVL.

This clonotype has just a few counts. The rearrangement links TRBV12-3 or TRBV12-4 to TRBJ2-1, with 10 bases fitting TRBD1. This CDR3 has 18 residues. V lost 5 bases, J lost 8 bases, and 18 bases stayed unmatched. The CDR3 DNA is TGTGCCAGCAGTCCGGGACAGGGGTTTGGGTCTAGCGGATATGAGCAGTTCTTC. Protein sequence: CASSPGQGFGSSGYEQFF.